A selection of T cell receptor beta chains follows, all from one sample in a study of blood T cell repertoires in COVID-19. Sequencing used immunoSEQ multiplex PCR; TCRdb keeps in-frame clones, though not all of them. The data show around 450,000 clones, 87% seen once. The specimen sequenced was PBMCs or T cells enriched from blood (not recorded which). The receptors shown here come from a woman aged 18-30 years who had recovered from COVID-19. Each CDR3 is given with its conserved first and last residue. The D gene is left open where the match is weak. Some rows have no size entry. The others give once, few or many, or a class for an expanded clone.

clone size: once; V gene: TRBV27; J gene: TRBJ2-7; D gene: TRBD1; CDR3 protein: CASSPTGEGEQYF; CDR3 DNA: TGTGCCAGCAGCCCGACAGGGGAAGGCGAGCAGTACTTC
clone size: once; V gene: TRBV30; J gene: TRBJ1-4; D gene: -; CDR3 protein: CAWSVLNWEKLFF; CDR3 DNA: TGTGCCTGGAGTGTACTTAACTGGGAAAAACTGTTTTTT
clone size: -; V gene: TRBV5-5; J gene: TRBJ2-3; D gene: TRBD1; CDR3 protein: CASSPRGQGRFTDTQYF; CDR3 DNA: TGTGCCAGCAGCCCCAGAGGACAGGGAAGGTTCACAGATACGCAGTATTTT
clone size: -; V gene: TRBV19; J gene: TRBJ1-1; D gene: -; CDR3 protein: CASNTGTNTEAFF; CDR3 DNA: TGTGCCAGTAATACAGGGACGAACACTGAAGCTTTCTTT
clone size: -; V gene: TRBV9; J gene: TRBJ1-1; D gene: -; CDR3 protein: CASSATVSLNTEAFF; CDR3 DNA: TGTGCCAGCAGCGCCACAGTGAGTCTGAACACTGAAGCTTTCTTT
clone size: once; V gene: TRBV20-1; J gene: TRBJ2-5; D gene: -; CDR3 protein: CSAGGGETQYF; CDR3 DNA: TGCAGTGCCGGGGGTGGGGAGACCCAGTACTTC
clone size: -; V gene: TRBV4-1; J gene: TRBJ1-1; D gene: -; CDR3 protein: CASSQSGRGSVTEAFF; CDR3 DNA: TGCGCCAGCAGCCAATCTGGGCGGGGAAGTGTGACTGAAGCTTTCTTT
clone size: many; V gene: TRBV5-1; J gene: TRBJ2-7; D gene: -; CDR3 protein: CASSLGPNSYEQYF; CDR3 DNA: TGCGCCAGCAGCTTGGGGCCCAATTCCTACGAGCAGTACTTC
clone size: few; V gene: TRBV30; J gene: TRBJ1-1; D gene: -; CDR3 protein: CAWRDRPNTEAFF; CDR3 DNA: TGTGCCTGGAGAGACAGGCCCAACACTGAAGCTTTCTTT
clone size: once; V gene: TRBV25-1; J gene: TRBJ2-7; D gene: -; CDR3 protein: CASSDSSYEQYF; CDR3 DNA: TGTGCCAGCAGTGATTCGTCCTACGAGCAGTACTTC
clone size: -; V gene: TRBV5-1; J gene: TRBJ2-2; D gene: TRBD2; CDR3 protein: CASSPSPVAGGLGGELFF; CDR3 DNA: TGCGCCAGCAGCCCCAGCCCGGTAGCGGGGGGGCTTGGCGGGGAGCTGTTTTTT
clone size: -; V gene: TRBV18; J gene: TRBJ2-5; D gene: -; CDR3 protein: CASSPPPGETQYF; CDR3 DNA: TGTGCCAGCTCACCCCCGCCCGGGGAGACCCAGTACTTC
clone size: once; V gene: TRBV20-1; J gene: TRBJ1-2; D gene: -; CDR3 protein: CSAETGGGYTF; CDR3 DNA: TGCAGTGCGGAGACAGGTGGGGGCTACACCTTC
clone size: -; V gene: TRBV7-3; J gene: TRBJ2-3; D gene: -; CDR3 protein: CASSRQAPDTQYF; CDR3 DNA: TGTGCCAGCAGCCGGCAGGCCCCAGATACGCAGTATTTT
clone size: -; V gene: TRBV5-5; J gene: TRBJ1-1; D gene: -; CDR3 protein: CASRYDEGASEAFF; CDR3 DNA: TGTGCCAGCAGATACGACGAAGGGGCCTCTGAAGCTTTCTTT
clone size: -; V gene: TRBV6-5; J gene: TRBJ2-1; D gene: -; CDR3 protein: CASIPQFLYNEQFF; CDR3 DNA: TGTGCCAGCATTCCGCAGTTTCTGTACAATGAGCAGTTCTTC
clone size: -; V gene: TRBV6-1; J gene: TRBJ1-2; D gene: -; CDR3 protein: CASSEAVGATYYGYTF; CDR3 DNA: TGTGCCAGCAGTGAAGCGGTGGGCGCAACCTACTATGGCTACACCTTC
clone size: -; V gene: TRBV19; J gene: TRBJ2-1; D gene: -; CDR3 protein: CASSIGGVSYNEQFF; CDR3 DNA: TGTGCCAGTAGTATCGGGGGAGTGTCCTACAATGAGCAGTTCTTC
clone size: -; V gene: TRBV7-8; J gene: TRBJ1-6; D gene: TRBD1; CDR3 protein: CASSLLQGFSPLHF; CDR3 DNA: TGTGCCAGCAGCTTACTACAGGGGTTCTCGCCCCTCCACTTT
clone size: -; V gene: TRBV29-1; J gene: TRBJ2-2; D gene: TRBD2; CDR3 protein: CSVGLANTGELFF; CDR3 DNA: TGCAGCGTGGGACTAGCGAACACCGGGGAGCTGTTTTTT
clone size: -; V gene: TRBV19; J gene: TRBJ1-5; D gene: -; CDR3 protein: CASSIRVAGRGQPQHF; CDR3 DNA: TGTGCCAGTAGTATAAGGGTGGCAGGGAGGGGTCAGCCCCAGCATTTT
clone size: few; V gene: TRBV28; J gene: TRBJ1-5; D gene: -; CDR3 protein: CASSLFAGGSNQPQHF; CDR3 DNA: TGTGCCAGCAGTTTATTCGCCGGAGGGAGCAATCAGCCCCAGCATTTT
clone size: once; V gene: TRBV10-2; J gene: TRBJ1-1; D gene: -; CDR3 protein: CASMKVTEGEAFF; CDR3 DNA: TGCGCCAGCATGAAAGTAACAGAGGGTGAAGCTTTCTTT
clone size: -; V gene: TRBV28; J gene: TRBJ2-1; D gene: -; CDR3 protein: CASTGSSYNEQFF; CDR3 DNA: TGTGCCAGCACGGGGAGCTCCTACAATGAGCAGTTCTTC
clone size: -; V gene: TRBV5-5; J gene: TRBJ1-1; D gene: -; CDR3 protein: CASSPTRTVGTEAFF; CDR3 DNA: TGTGCCAGCAGCCCAACCCGGACAGTGGGGACTGAAGCTTTCTTT
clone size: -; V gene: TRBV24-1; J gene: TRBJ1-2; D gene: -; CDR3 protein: CATSDPTKAGHYGYTF; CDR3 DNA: TGTGCCACCAGTGATCCTACTAAGGCAGGGCACTATGGCTACACCTTC
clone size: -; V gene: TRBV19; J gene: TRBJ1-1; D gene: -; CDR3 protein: CASSIISGNTEAFF; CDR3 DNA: TGTGCCAGTAGTATTATTTCCGGGAACACTGAAGCTTTCTTT
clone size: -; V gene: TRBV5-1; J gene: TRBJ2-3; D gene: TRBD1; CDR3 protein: CASSLEQGPDTQYF; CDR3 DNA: TGCGCCAGCAGCTTGGAACAGGGGCCAGATACGCAGTATTTT
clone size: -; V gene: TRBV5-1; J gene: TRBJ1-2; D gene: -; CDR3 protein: CASSPAPGLTLANYGYTF; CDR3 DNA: TGCGCCAGCAGCCCGGCCCCGGGACTGACGTTAGCTAACTATGGCTACACCTTC
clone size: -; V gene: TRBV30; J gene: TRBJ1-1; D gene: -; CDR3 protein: CAWSTGGLMEAFF; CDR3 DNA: TGTGCCTGGAGTACGGGGGGGCTTATGGAGGCTTTCTTT
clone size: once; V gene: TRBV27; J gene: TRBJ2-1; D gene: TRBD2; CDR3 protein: CASSLWGSGGAYEQFF; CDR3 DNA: TGTGCCAGCAGCCTTTGGGGGAGCGGGGGGGCCTATGAGCAGTTCTTC
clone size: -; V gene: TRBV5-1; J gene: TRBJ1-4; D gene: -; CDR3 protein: CASSLGEGRPKDF; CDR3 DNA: TGCGCCAGCAGCTTGGGAGAGGGCAGACCAAAGGATTTT
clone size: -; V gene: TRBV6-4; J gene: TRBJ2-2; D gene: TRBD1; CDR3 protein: CASSPTGERTGELFF; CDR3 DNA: TGTGCCAGCAGCCCTACAGGGGAGAGGACCGGGGAGCTGTTTTTT
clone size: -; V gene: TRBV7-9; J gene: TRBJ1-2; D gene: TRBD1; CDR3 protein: CASGDGRGRLNYGYTF; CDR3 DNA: TGTGCCAGCGGCGACGGCAGGGGGCGGTTAAACTATGGCTACACCTTC
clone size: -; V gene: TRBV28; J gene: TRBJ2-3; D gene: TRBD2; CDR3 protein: CASSSAGGRDTQYF; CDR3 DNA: TGTGCCAGCAGTTCAGCGGGGGGGCGAGATACGCAGTATTTT
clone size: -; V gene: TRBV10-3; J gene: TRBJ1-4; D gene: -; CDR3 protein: CAIREANEKLFF; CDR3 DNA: TGTGCCATCAGGGAAGCGAATGAAAAACTGTTTTTT
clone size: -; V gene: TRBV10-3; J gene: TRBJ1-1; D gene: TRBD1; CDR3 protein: CAISGTTGGRTEAFF; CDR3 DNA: TGTGCCATCAGTGGGACGACAGGGGGGAGAACTGAAGCTTTCTTT
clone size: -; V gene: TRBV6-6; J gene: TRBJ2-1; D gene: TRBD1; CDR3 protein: CASSTTGQQDNEQFF; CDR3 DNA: TGTGCCAGCAGTACAACGGGACAGCAAGACAATGAGCAGTTCTTC
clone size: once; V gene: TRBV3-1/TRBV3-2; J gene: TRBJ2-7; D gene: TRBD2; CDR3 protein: CASSQGLADPYEQYF; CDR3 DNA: TGTGCCAGCAGCCAAGGACTAGCGGATCCCTACGAGCAGTACTTC
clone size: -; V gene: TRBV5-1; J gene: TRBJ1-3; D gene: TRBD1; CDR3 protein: CASSLVAQGAGNTIYF; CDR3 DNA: TGCGCCAGCAGCTTGGTGGCACAGGGGGCTGGAAACACCATATATTTT
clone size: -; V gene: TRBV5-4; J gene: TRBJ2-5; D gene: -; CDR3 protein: CASSHPFGTQYF; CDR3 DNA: TGTGCCAGCAGCCATCCATTCGGGACCCAGTACTTC
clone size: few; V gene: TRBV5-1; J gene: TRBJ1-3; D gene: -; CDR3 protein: CASAPRTTGNTIYF; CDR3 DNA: TGCGCCAGCGCACCTAGGACTACGGGAAACACCATATATTTT
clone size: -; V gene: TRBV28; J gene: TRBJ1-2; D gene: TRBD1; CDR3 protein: CASRDRGWVNGYTF; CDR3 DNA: TGTGCCAGCAGGGACAGGGGATGGGTAAATGGCTACACCTTC
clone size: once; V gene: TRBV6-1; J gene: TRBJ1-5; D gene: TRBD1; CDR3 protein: CASSEGTGTRQPQHF; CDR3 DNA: TGTGCCAGCAGTGAGGGGACAGGGACCCGTCAGCCCCAGCATTTT
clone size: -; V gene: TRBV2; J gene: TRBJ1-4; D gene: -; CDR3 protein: CASSEVISAGDEKLFF; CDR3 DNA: TGTGCCAGCAGTGAAGTAATATCGGCAGGGGATGAAAAACTGTTTTTT
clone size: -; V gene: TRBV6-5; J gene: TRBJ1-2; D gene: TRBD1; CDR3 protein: CASSMYRGANYGYTF; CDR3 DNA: TGTGCCAGCAGCATGTACAGGGGAGCTAACTATGGCTACACCTTC
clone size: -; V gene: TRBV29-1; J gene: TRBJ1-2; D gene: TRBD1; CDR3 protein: CSVALTRDSLSGYTF; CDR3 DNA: TGCAGCGTTGCCCTTACCAGGGACAGCCTCTCAGGCTACACCTTC
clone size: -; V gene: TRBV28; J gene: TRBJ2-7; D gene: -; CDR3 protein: CASSSPVSSYEQYF; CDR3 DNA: TGTGCCAGCAGCTCCCCTGTGAGCTCCTACGAGCAGTACTTC
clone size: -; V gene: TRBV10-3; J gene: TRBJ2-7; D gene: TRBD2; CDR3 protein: CAISDEPGTSGTYEQYF; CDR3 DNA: TGTGCCATCAGTGACGAACCGGGGACTAGCGGGACCTACGAGCAGTACTTC
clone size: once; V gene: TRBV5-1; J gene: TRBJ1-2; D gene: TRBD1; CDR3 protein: CASSFGQGKGRGYTF; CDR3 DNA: TGCGCCAGCAGCTTTGGACAGGGAAAGGGGCGAGGCTACACCTTC
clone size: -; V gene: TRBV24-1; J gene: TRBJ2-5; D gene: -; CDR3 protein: CATSDFSREETQYF; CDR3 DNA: TGTGCCACCAGTGATTTTTCGAGGGAAGAGACCCAGTACTTC
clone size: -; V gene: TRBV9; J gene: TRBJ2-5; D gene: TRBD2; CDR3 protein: CASSTQTSGGAVETQYF; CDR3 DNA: TGTGCCAGCAGCACCCAGACTAGCGGGGGGGCGGTTGAGACCCAGTACTTC
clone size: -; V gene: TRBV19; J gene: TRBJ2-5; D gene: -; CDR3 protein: CASGGRGQTQYF; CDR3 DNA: TGTGCCAGTGGAGGTCGGGGTCAGACCCAGTACTTC